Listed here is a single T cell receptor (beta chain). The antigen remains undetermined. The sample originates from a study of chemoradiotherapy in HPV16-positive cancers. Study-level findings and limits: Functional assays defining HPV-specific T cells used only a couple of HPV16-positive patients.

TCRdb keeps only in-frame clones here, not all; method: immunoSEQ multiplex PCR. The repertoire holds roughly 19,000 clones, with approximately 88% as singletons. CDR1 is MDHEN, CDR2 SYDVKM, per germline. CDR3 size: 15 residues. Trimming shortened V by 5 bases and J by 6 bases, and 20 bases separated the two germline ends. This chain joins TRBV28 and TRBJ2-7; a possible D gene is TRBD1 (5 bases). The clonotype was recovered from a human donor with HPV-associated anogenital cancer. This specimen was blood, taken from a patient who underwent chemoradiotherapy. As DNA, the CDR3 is TGTGCCAGCAGTCCCTCGGGTGGCAGGGCCTTCGAGCAGTACTTC. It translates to CASSPSGGRAFEQYF.